This T cell receptor beta chain was retrieved from a study of Graves' ophthalmopathy and Graves' hyperthyroidism. Points from the study as a whole: The model predicted progression of ophthalmopathy with a sensitivity of roughly 70%, and its specificity was about 76%. Thyroid clonotypes that were expanded above 0.001 frequency mostly also appeared in blood.

The V and J ends lost 6 bases and 7 bases respectively, with 22 bases between them. Germline CDR1 is DFQATT and CDR2 is SNEGSKA (reference sequence). The CDR3 is made up of 14 amino acids. In this sample, this clonotype turned up a few times. Its specificity is unknown. Physicians reached a diagnosis by relying on clinical symptoms, serum thyroxine, TRAb, thyroid ultrasound and orbital computed tomography. Amplified TCR beta CDR3 regions were obtained using RNA transcripts as template. HTBI primers served in a first-round RT-PCR, which a second-round multiplex PCR followed. A single record per CDR3 protein comes from TCRdb applying MiXCR to the multiplex PCR reads. The sample yields about 640,000 distinct CDR3 sequences, about 38% seen once.

The rearrangement uses TRBV20-1 and TRBJ2-7, with D perhaps TRBD2 (6 bases). This clonotype was obtained from an adult man with Graves' ophthalmopathy. Sequenced: peripheral blood. The CDR3 spells CSANLQSGVAEQYF. CDR3 in DNA: TGCAGTGCCAACCTCCAATCGGGAGTCGCTGAGCAGTACTTC.